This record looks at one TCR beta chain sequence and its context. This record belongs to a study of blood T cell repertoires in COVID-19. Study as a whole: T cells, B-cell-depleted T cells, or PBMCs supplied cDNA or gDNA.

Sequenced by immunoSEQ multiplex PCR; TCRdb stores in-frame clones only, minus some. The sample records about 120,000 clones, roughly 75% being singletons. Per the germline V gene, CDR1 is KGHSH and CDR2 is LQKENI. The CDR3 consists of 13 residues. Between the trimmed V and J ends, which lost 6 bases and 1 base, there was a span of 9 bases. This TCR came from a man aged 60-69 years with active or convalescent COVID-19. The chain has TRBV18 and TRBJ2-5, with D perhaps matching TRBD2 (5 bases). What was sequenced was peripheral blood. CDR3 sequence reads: CASSTGVQETQYF. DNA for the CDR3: TGTGCCAGCTCGACCGGGGTCCAAGAGACCCAGTACTTC.